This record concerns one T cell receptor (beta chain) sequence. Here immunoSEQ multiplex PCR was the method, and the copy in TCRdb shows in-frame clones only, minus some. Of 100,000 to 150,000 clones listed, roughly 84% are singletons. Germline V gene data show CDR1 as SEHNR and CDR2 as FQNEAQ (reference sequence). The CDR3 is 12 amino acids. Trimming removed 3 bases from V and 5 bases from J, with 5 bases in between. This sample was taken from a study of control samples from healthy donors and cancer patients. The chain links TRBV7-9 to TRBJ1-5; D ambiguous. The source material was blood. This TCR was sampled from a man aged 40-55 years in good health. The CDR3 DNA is TGTGCCAGCAGCTTGAACGATCAGCCCCAGCATTTT. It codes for CASSLNDQPQHF.